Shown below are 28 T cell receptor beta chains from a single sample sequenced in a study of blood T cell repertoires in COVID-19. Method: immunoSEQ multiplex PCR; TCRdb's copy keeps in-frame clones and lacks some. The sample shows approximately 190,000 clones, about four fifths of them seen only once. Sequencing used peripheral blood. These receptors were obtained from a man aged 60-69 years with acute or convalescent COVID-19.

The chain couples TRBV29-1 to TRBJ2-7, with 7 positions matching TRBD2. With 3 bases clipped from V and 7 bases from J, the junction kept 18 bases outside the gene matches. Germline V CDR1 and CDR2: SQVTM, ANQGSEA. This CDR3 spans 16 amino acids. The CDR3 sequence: CSVDLGLPSKLGEQYF. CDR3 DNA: TGCAGCGTTGACTTGGGACTACCCTCAAAATTGGGGGAGCAGTACTTC.

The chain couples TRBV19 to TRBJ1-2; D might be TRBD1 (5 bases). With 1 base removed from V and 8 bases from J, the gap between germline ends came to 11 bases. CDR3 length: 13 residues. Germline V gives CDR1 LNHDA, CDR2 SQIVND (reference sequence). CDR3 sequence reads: CASSIGAGLGYTF. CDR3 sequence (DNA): TGTGCCAGTAGTATAGGGGCAGGGTTAGGCTACACCTTC.

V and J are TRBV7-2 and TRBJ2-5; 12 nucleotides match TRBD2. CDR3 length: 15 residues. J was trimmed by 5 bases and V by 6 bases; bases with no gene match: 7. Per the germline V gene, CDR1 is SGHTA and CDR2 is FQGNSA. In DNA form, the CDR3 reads TGTGCCAGCAGACAGACTAGCGGGAGTGGGGAGACCCAGTACTTC. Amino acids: CASRQTSGSGETQYF.

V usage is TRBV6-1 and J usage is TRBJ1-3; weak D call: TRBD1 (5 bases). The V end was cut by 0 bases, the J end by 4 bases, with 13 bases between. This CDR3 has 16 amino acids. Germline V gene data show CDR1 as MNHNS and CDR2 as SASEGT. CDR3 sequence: CASSEAQGAAGNTIYF. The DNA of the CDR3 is TGTGCCAGCAGTGAAGCGCAAGGGGCCGCAGGAAACACCATATATTTT.

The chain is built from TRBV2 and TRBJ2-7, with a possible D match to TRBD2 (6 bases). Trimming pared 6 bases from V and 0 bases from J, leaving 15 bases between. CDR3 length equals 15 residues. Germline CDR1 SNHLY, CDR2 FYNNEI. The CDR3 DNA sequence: TGTGCCAGCAGGGGGACTTCCTCTTCCTCCTACGAGCAGTACTTC. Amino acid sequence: CASRGTSSSSYEQYF.

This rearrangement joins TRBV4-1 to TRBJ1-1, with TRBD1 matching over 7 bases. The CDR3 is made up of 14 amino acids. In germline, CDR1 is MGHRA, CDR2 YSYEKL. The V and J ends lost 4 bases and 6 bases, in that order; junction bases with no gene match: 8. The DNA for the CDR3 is TGCGCCAGCAGCCGTGAAGGGGGCCGCGCTGAAGCTTTCTTT. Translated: CASSREGGRAEAFF.

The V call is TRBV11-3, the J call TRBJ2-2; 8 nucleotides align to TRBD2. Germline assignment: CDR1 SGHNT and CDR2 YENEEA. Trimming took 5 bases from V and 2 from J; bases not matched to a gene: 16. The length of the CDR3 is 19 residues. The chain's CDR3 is CASSPRLREGLGNTGELFF. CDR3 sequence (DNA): TGTGCCAGCAGCCCGAGATTACGGGAGGGCCTGGGAAACACCGGGGAGCTGTTTTTT.

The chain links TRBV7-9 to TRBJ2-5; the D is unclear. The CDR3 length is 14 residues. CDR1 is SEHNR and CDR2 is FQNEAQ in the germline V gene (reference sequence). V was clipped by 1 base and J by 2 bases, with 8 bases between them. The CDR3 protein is CASSLVVLQETQYF. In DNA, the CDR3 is TGTGCCAGCAGCTTAGTGGTACTGCAAGAGACCCAGTACTTC.

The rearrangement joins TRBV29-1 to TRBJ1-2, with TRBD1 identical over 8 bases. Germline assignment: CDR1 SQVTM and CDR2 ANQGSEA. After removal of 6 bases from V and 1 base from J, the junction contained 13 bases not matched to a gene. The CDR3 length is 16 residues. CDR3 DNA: TGCAGCGTGAAGTTGGGACAGGAAACTTTTAACTATGGCTACACCTTC. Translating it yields CSVKLGQETFNYGYTF.

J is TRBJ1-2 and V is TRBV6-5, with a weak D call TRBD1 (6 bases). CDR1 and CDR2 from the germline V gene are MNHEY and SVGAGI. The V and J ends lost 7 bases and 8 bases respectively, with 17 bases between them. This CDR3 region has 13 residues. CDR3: CASTAQGFGGYTF. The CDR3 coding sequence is TGTGCCAGCACCGCACAGGGATTCGGGGGCTACACCTTC.

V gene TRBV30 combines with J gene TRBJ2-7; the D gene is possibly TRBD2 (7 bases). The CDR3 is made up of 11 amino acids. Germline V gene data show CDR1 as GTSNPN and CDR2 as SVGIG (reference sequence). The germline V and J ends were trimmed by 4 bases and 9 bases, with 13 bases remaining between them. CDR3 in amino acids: CAWTLGGGQYF. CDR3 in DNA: TGTGCCTGGACCTTGGGAGGGGGGCAGTACTTC.

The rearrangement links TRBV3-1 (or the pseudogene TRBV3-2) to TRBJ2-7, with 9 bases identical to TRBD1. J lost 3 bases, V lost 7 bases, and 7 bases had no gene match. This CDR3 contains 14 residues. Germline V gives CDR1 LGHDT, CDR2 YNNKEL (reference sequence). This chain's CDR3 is CASKAGTGNYEQYF. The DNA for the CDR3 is TGTGCCAGCAAAGCGGGGACAGGGAACTACGAGCAGTACTTC.

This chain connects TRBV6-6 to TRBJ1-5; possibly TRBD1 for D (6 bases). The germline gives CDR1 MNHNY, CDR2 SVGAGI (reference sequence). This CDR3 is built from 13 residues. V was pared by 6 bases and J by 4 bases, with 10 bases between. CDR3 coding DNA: TGTGCCAGCAGCCCAGGGGTTAATCAGCCCCAGCATTTT. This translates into CASSPGVNQPQHF.

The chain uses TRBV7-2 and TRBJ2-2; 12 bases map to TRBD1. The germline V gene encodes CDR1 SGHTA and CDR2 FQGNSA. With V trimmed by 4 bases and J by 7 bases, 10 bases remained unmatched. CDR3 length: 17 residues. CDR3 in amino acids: CASSSSGDRGRNGELFF. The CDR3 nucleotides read TGTGCCAGCAGCTCAAGCGGGGACAGGGGGCGCAACGGGGAGCTGTTTTTT.

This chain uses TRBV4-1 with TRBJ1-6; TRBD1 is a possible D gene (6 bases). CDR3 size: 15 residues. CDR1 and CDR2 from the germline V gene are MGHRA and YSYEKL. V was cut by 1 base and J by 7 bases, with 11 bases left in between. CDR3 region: CASSQVSGQNSPLHF. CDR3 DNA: TGCGCCAGCAGCCAAGTTTCGGGACAAAATTCACCCCTCCACTTT.

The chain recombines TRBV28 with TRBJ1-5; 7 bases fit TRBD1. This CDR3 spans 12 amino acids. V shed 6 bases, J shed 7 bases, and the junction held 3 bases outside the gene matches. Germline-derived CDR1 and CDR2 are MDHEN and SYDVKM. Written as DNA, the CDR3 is TGTGCCAGCAGCCTACAGGGGCAGCCCCAGCATTTT. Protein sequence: CASSLQGQPQHF.

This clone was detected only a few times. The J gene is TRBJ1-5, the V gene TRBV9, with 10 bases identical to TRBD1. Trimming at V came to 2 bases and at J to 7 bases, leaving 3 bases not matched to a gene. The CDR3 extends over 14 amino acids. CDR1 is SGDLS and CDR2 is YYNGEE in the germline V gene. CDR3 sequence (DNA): TGTGCCAGCAGCGTTGACAGGGGGCACCAGCCCCAGCATTTT. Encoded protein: CASSVDRGHQPQHF.

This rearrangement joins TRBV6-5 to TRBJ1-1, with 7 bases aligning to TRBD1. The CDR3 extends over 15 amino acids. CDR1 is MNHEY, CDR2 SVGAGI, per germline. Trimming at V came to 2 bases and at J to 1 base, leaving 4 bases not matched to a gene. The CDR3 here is CASSYTPGGNTEAFF. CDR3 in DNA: TGTGCCAGCAGTTACACTCCAGGGGGGAACACTGAAGCTTTCTTT.

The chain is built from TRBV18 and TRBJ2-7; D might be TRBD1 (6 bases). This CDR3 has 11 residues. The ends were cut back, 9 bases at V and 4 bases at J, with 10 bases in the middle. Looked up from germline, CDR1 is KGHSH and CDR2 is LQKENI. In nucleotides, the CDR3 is TGTGCCAGTGCAGGGGAGTACGAGCAGTACTTC. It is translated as CASAGEYEQYF.

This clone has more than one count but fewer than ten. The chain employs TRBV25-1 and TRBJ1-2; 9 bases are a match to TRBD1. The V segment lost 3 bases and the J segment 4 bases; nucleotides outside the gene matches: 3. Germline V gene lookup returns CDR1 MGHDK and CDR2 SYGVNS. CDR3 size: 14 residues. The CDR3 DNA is TGTGCCAGCAGTGATTCGGGACAGGGCTATGGCTACACCTTC. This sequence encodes CASSDSGQGYGYTF.

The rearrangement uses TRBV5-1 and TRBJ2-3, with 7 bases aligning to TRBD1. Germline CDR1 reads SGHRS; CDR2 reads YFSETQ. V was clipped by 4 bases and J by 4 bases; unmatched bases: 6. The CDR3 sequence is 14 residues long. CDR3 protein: CASSQDRLPDTQYF. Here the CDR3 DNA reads TGCGCCAGCAGCCAGGACAGGCTCCCAGATACGCAGTATTTT.

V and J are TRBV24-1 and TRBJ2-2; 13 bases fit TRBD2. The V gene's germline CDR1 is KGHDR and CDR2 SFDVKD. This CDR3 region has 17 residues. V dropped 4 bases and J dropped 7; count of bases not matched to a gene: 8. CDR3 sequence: CATSDHTSGRADGELFF. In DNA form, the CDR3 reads TGTGCCACCAGTGACCATACTAGCGGGAGGGCCGACGGGGAGCTGTTTTTT.

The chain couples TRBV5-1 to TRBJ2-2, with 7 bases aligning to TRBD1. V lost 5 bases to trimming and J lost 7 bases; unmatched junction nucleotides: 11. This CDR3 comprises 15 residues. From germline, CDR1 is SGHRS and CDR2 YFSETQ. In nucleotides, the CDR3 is TGCGCCAGCAGTTTTAACTTACAGGGGAACGGGGAGCTGTTTTTT. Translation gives CASSFNLQGNGELFF.

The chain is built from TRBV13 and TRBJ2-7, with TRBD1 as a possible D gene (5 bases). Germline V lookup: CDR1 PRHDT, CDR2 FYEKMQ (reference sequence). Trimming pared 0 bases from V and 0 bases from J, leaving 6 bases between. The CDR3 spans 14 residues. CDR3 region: CASSLGGDSYEQYF. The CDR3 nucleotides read TGTGCCAGCAGCTTAGGAGGGGACTCCTACGAGCAGTACTTC.

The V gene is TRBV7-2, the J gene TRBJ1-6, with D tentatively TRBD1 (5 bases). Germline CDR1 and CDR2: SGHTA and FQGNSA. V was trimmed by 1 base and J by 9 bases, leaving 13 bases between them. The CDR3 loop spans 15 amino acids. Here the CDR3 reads CASSLGLTVGSPLHF. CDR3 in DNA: TGTGCCAGCAGCTTAGGGTTGACAGTCGGTTCACCCCTCCACTTT.

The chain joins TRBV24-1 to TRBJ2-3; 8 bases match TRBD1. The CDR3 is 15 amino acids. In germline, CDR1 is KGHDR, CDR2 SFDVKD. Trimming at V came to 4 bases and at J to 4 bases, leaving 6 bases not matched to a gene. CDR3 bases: TGTGCCACCAGTGACTCAGGGGGCGCGGCAGATACGCAGTATTTT. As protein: CATSDSGGAADTQYF.

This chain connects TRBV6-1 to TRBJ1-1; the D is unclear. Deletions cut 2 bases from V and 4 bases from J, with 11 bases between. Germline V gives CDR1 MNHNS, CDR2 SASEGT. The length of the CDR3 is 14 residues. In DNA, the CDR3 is TGTGCCAGCAGTGAACGGGGATCCACCACTGAAGCTTTCTTT. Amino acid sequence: CASSERGSTTEAFF.

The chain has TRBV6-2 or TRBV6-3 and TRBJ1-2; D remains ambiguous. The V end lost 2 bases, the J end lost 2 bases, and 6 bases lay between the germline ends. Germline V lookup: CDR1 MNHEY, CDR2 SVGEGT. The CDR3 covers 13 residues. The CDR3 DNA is TGTGCCAGCAGTTACGACGGGAACTATGGCTACACCTTC. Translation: CASSYDGNYGYTF.